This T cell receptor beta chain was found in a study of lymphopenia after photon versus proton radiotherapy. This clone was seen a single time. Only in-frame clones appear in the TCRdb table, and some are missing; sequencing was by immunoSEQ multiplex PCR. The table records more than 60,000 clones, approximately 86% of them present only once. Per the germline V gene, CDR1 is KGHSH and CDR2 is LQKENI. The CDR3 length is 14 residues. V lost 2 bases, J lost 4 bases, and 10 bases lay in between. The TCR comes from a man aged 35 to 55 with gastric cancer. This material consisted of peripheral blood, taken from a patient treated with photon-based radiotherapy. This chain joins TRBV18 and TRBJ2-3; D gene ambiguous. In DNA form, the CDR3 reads TGTGCCAGCTCACCAGCGGCGAGCTCAGATACGCAGTATTTT. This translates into CASSPAASSDTQYF.